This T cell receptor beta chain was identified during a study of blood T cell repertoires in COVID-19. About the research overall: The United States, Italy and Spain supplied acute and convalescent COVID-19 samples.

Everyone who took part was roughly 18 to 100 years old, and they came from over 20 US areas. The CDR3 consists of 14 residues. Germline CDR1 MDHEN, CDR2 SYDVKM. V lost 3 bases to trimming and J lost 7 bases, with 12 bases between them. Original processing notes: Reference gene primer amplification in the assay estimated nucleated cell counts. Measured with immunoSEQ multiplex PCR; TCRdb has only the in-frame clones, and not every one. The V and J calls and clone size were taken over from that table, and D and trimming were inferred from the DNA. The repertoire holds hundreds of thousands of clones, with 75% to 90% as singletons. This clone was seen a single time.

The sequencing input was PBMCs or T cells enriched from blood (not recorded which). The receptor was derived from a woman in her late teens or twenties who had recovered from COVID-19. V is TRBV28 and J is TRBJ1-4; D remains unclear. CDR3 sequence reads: CASSFYRGGEKLFF. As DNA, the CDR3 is TGTGCCAGCAGTTTTTACCGGGGTGGTGAAAAACTGTTTTTT. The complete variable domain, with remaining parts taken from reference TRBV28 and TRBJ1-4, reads DVKVTQSSRYLVKRTGEKVFLECVQDMDHENMFWYRQDPGLGLRLIYFSYDVKMKEKGDIPEGYSVSREKKERFSLILESASTNQTSMYLCASSFYRGGEKLFFGSGTQLSVL.